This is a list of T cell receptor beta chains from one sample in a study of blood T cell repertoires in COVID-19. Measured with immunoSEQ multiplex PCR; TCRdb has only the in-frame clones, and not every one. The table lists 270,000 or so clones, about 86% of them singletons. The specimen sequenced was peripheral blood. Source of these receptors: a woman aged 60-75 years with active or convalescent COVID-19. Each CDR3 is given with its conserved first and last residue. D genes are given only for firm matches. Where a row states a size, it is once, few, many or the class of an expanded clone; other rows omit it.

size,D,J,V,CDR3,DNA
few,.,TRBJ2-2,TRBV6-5,CASSYSPANTGELFF,TGTGCCAGCAGTTACTCGCCGGCGAACACCGGGGAGCTGTTTTTT
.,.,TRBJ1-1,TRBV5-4,CASSLGVGAAETEAFF,TGTGCCAGCAGCTTGGGGGTGGGGGCGGCGGAAACTGAAGCTTTCTTT
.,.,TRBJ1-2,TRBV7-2,CASRPQGTFGYTF,TGTGCCAGCAGGCCTCAGGGAACCTTTGGCTACACCTTC
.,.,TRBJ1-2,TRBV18,CASSPGQRDNYGYTF,TGTGCCAGCTCACCAGGACAGCGCGATAACTATGGCTACACCTTC
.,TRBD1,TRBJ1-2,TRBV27,CASSLRNTGAAGYTF,TGTGCCAGCAGTTTACGTAACACAGGGGCGGCTGGCTACACCTTC
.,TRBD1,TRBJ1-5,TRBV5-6,CASSFGTGAQPQHF,TGTGCCAGCAGTTTTGGGACAGGGGCCCAGCCCCAGCATTTT
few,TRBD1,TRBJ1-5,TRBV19,CASSMTAAGQANLAQHF,TGTGCCAGTAGCATGACGGCCGCGGGACAGGCTAATCTGGCCCAGCATTTT
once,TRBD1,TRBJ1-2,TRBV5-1,CASSTDREGYTF,TGCGCCAGCAGCACGGACAGGGAGGGCTACACCTTC
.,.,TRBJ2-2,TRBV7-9,CASSQGPGELFF,TGTGCCAGCAGCCAGGGGCCCGGGGAGCTGTTTTTT
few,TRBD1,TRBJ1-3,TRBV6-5,CASRDREITGNTIYF,TGTGCCAGCAGGGACAGGGAAATCACCGGAAACACCATATATTTT
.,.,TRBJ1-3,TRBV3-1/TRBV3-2,CASSQDAGNGNTIYF,TGTGCCAGCAGCCAAGATGCAGGGAATGGAAACACCATATATTTT
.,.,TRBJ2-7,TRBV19,CASSILASREQYF,TGTGCCAGTAGTATACTAGCATCCCGCGAGCAGTACTTC
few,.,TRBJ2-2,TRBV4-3,CASSQVTGTDATNTGELFF,TGCGCCAGCAGCCAAGTAACAGGCACCGACGCTACGAACACCGGGGAGCTGTTTTTT
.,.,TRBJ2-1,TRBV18,CASSPSGRSYNEQFF,TGTGCCAGCTCACCATCAGGGCGATCCTACAATGAGCAGTTCTTC
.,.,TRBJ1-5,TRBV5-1,CASSFDGGQPQHF,TGCGCCAGCAGCTTCGATGGGGGGCAGCCCCAGCATTTT
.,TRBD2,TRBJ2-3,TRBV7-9,CASSLAGGNTDTQYF,TGTGCCAGCAGTCTAGCGGGGGGCAACACAGATACGCAGTATTTT
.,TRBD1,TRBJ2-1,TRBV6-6,CASRKQGAGDEQFF,TGTGCCAGCAGAAAACAGGGGGCCGGGGATGAGCAGTTCTTC
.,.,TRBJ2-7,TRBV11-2,CASSLALGGRDYEQYF,TGTGCCAGCAGCTTGGCGCTCGGAGGACGGGACTACGAGCAGTACTTC
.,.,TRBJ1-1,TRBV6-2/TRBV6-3,CASSGQIRMNTEAFF,TGTGCCAGCAGTGGACAGATCCGTATGAACACTGAAGCTTTCTTT
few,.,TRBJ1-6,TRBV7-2,CASSLGSGQGLNSPLHF,TGTGCCAGCAGCTTAGGGTCCGGGCAGGGCCTAAATTCACCCCTCCACTTT
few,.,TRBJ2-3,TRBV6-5,CASRGTGQPTDTQYF,TGTGCCAGCAGGGGGACGGGACAACCCACAGATACGCAGTATTTT
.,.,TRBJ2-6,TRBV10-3,CAISEGGPRSGANVLTF,TGTGCCATCAGTGAGGGAGGGCCCCGCTCTGGGGCCAACGTCCTGACTTTC
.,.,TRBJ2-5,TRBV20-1,CSGSYQETQYF,TGCAGTGGGAGTTATCAAGAGACCCAGTACTTC
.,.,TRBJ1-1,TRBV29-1,CSVLTGLNTEAFF,TGCAGCGTTCTGACAGGACTGAACACTGAAGCTTTCTTT
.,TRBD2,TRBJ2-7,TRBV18,CASSPPGLANEQYF,TGTGCCAGCTCACCCCCGGGACTAGCGAACGAGCAGTACTTC
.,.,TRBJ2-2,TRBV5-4,CASSLISPGELFF,TGTGCCAGCAGCTTGATCAGTCCCGGGGAGCTGTTTTTT
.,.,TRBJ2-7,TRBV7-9,CASSLGATGSYF,TGTGCCAGCAGCTTAGGGGCCACCGGCTCGTACTTC
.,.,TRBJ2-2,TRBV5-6,CASSHSVNTGELFF,TGTGCCAGCAGCCACTCGGTGAACACCGGGGAGCTGTTTTTT
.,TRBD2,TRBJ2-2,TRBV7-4,CASSLLAGTGELFF,TGTGCCAGCAGCTTACTAGCGGGTACCGGGGAGCTGTTTTTT
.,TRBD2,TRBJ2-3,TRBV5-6,CASSGVMTSGGTDTQYF,TGTGCCAGCAGCGGTGTCATGACTAGCGGGGGAACAGATACGCAGTATTTT
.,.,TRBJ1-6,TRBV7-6,CASAQDSYNSPLHF,TGTGCCAGCGCTCAGGACTCCTATAATTCACCCCTCCACTTT
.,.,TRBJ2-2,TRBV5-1,CASRPLANTGELFF,TGCGCCAGCAGGCCACTAGCGAACACCGGGGAGCTGTTTTTT
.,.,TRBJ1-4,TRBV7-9,CASSLGDSNNEKLFF,TGTGCCAGCAGCTTAGGTGACAGTAATAATGAAAAACTGTTTTTT
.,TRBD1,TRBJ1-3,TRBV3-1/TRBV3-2,CASRRQGAGNTIYF,TGTGCCAGCAGGAGGCAGGGGGCTGGAAACACCATATATTTT
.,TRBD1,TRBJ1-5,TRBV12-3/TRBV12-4,CASSGTGAQPQHF,TGTGCCAGCAGTGGGACAGGGGCTCAGCCCCAGCATTTT
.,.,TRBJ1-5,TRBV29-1,CSVRAGGNQPQHF,TGCAGCGTTCGGGCAGGGGGCAATCAGCCCCAGCATTTT
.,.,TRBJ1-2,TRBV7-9,CASSLAGRGSNYGYTF,TGTGCCAGCAGCTTAGCTGGTAGGGGCTCTAACTATGGCTACACCTTC
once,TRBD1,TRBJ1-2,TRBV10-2,CASTGQGNYGYTF,TGCGCCAGCACGGGACAGGGTAACTATGGCTACACCTTC
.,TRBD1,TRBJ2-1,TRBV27,CASSRDRGYNEQFF,TGTGCCAGCAGCCGGGACAGGGGTTACAATGAGCAGTTCTTC
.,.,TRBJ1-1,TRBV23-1,CASSQSRGGPDTEAFF,TGCGCCAGCAGTCAATCGAGGGGGGGACCCGACACTGAAGCTTTCTTT
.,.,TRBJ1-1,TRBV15,CATSIDRVTEAFF,TGTGCCACCAGCATCGACAGAGTCACTGAAGCTTTCTTT
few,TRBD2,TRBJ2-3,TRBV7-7,CASSSGRLTAGRTDTQYF,TGTGCCAGCAGCTCCGGAAGATTAACAGCGGGAAGGACAGATACGCAGTATTTT
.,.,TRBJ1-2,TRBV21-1,CASSKAIQGQNYGYTF,TGTGCCAGCAGCAAAGCAATCCAGGGGCAAAACTATGGCTACACCTTC
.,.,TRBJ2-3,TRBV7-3,CASSFGLGQYF,TGTGCCAGCAGCTTTGGACTTGGGCAGTATTTT
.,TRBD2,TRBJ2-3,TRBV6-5,CASSLAGAGTDTQYF,TGTGCCAGCAGTTTAGCGGGGGCGGGCACAGATACGCAGTATTTT